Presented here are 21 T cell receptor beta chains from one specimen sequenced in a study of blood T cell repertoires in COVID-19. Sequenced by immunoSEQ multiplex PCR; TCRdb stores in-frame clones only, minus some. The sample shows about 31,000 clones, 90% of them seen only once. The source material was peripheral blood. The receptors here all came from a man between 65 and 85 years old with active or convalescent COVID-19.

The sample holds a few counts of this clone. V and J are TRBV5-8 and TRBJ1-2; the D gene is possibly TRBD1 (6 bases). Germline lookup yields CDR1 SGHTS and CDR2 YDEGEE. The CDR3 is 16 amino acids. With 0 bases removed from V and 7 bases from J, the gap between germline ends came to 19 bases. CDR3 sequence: CASSLAGGAGHGGYTF. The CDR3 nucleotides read TGTGCCAGCAGCTTGGCCGGGGGGGCGGGCCACGGTGGCTACACCTTC. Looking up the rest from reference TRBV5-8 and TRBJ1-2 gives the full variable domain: EAGVTQSPTHLIKTRGQQATLRCSPISGHTSVYWYQQALGLGLQFLLWYDEGEERNRGNFPPRFSGRQFPNYSSELNVNALELEDSALYLCASSLAGGAGHGGYTFGSGTRLTVV.

CDR3 coding DNA: TGCAGCGTTGAACAAGGGACAGGGGGCGGAACAGATACGCAGTATTTT. Translation gives CSVEQGTGGGTDTQYF. This sequence joins TRBV29-1 and TRBJ2-3; 12 nucleotides match TRBD1. V dropped 2 bases and J dropped 3; count of bases not matched to a gene: 6. This CDR3 region has 16 residues. Germline V gives CDR1 SQVTM, CDR2 ANQGSEA.

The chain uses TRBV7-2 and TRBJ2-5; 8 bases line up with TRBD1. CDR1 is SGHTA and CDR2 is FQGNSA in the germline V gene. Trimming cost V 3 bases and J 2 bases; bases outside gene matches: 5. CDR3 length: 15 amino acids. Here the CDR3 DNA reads TGTGCCAGCAGCTTCACCAGGGGGCCACAAGAGACCCAGTACTTC. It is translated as CASSFTRGPQETQYF.

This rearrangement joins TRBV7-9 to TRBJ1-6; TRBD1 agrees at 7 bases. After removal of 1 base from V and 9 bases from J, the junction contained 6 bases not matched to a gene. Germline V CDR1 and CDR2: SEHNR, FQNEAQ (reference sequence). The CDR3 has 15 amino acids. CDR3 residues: CASSLDLTGASPLHF. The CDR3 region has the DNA TGTGCCAGCAGCTTAGATTTAACAGGGGCTTCACCCCTCCACTTT.

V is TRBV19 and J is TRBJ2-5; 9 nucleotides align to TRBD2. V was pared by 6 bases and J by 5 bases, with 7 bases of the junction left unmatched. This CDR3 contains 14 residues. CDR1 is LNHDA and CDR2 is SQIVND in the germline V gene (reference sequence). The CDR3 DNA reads TGTGCCAGTAGATGCGGGGGGGCGGTGGAGACCCAGTACTTC. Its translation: CASRCGGAVETQYF.

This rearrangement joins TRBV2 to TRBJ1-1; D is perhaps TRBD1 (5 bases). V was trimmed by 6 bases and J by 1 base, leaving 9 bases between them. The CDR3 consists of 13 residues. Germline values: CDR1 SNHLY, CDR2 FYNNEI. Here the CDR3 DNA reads TGTGCCAGCAGGCGGGACGGGAACACTGAAGCTTTCTTT. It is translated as CASRRDGNTEAFF.

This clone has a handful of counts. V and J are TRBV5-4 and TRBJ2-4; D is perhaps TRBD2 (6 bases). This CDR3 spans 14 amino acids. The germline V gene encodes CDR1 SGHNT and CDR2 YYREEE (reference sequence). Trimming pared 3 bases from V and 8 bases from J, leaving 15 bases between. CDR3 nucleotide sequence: TGTGCCAGCAGCTCGCGGGGTTTCGGGGACATTCAGTACTTC. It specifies CASSSRGFGDIQYF.

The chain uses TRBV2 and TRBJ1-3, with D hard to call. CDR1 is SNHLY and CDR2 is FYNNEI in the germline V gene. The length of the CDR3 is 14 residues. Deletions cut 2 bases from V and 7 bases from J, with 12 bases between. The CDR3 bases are TGTGCCAGCAGTGAAACCCGGAGCGGGAACACCATATATTTT. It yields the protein CASSETRSGNTIYF.

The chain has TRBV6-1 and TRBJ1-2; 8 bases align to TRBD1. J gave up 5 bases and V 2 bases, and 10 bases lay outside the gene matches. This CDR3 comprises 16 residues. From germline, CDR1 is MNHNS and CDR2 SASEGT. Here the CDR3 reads CASSERVDRVLYGYTF. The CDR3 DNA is TGTGCCAGCAGTGAAAGGGTGGACAGGGTTTTGTATGGCTACACCTTC.

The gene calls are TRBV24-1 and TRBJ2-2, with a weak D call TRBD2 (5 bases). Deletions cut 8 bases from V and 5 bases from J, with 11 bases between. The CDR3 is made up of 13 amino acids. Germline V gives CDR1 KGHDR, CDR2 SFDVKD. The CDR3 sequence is CATKGTGTGELFF. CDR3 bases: TGTGCCACCAAGGGAACGGGGACCGGGGAGCTGTTTTTT.

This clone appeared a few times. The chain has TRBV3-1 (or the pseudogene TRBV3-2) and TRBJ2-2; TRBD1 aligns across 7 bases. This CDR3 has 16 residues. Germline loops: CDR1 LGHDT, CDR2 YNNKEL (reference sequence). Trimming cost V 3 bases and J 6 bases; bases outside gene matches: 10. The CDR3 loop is CASSHRQGVYPGELFF. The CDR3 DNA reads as TGTGCCAGCAGCCATAGGCAGGGGGTTTATCCCGGGGAGCTGTTTTTT.

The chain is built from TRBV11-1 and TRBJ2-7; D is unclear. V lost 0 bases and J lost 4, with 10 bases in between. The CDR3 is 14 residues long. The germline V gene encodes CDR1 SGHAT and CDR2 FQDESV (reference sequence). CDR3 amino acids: CASSLALTTYEQYF. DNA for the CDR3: TGTGCCAGCAGCTTAGCGCTTACGACTTACGAGCAGTACTTC.

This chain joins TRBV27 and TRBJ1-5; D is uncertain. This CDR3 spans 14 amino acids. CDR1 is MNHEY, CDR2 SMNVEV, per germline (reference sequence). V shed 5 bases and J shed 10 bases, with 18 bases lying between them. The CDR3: CASSTSWPQQPQHF. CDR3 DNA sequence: TGTGCCAGCAGTACCTCATGGCCCCAACAACCCCAGCATTTT.

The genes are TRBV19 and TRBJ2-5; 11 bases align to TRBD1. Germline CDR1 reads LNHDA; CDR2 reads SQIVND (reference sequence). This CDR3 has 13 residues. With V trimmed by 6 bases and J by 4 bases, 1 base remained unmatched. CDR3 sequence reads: CASRDRGRETQYF. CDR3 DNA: TGTGCCAGTAGGGACAGGGGGCGAGAGACCCAGTACTTC. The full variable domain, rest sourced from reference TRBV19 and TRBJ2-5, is DGGITQSPKYLFRKEGQNVTLSCEQNLNHDAMYWYRQDPGQGLRLIYYSQIVNDFQKGDIAEGYSVSREKKESFPLTVTSAQKNPTAFYLCASRDRGRETQYFGPGTRLLVL.

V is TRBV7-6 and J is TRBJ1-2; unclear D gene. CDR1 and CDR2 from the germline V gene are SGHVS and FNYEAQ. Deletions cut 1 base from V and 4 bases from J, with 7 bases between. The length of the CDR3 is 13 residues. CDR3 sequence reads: CASSLGEAYGYTF. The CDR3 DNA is TGTGCCAGCAGCTTAGGCGAAGCCTATGGCTACACCTTC. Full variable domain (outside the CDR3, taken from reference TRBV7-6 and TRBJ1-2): GAGVSQSPRYKVTKRGQDVALRCDPISGHVSLYWYRQALGQGPEFLTYFNYEAQQDKSGLPNDRFSAERPEGSISTLTIQRTEQRDSAMYRCASSLGEAYGYTFGSGTRLTVV.

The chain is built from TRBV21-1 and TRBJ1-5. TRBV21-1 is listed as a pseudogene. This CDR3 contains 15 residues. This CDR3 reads CASSEGLYSNQPQHF. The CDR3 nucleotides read TGTGCCAGCAGCGAGGGACTGTATAGCAATCAGCCCCAGCATTTT.

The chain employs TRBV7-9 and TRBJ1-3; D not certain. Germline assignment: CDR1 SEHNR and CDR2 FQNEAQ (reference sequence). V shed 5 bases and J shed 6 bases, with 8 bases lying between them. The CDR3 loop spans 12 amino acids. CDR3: CASSPRVNTIYF. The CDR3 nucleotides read TGTGCCAGCAGCCCCCGGGTAAACACCATATATTTT.

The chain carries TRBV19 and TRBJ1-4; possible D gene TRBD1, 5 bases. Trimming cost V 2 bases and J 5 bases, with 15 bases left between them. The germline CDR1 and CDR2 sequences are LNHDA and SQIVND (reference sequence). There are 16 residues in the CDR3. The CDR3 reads CASSILPVAGNEKLFF. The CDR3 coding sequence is TGTGCCAGTAGTATACTCCCGGTGGCAGGGAATGAAAAACTGTTTTTT.

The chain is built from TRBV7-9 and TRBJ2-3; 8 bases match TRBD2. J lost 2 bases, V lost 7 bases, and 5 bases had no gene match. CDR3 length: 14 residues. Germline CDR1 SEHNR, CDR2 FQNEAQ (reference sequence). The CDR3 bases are TGTGCCAGCACGGGCGGGAGGTTCACAGATACGCAGTATTTT. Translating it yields CASTGGRFTDTQYF.

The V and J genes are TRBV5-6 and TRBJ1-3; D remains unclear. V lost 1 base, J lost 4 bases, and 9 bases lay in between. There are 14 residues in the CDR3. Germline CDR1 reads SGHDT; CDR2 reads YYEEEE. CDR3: CASSLMRSGNTIYF. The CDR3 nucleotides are TGTGCCAGCAGCTTGATGCGGTCCGGAAACACCATATATTTT. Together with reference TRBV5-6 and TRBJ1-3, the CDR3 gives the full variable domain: DAGVTQSPTHLIKTRGQQVTLRCSPKSGHDTVSWYQQALGQGPQFIFQYYEEEERQRGNFPDRFSGHQFPNYSSELNVNALLLGDSALYLCASSLMRSGNTIYFGEGSWLTVV.

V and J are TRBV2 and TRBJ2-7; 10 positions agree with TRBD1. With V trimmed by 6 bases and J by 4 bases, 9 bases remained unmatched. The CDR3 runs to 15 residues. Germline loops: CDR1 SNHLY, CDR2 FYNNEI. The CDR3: CASSKQRTGGYEQYF. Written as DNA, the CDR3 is TGTGCCAGCAGCAAGCAGAGGACAGGGGGATACGAGCAGTACTTC.